These 4 T cell receptor beta chains originate from one sample sequenced in a study of blood T cells in healthy people across ages. With a J-beta primer mix and a sample-barcoded 5' primer, a second PCR ran about 6 to 11 cycles. TCRdb used MiXCR to reprocess the 5' RACE reads, holding one entry per CDR3 protein. In the table there are about 620,000 distinct CDR3 sequences, approximately 52% of which are singletons. Input material: blood. These receptors came from an elderly woman in good health.

This clonotype was observed many times. The chain recombines TRBV7-2 with TRBJ2-3; D not certain. The germline V gene encodes CDR1 SGHTA and CDR2 FQGNSA. CDR3 size: 16 residues. V lost 5 bases and J 6 bases, leaving 21 bases between the germline ends. CDR3 nucleotides: TGTGCCAGCAGCACTCCCGGGCTCCGCCGCGCGGATACGCAGTATTTT. As protein: CASSTPGLRRADTQYF.

This clonotype came up many times. The chain couples TRBV28 to TRBJ2-5, with 10 bases lining up with TRBD2. The CDR3 runs to 15 residues. Unmatched junction bases numbered 8, after V lost 6 bases and J lost 4 bases. Germline loops: CDR1 MDHEN, CDR2 SYDVKM. In nucleotides, the CDR3 is TGTGCCAGCAGACGTCTAGCGGGGGATTCAGAGACCCAGTACTTC. This translates into CASRRLAGDSETQYF.

The chain carries TRBV5-1 and TRBJ2-2; TRBD2 is a possible D gene (5 bases). The CDR3 totals 15 residues. The V and J ends lost 0 bases and 1 base respectively, with 7 bases between them. Germline V gene data show CDR1 as SGHRS and CDR2 as YFSETQ. Here the CDR3 DNA reads TGCGCCAGCAGCTTGGTCGGACTGAACACCGGGGAGCTGTTTTTT. This encodes CASSLVGLNTGELFF. Complete variable domain (other parts from reference TRBV5-1 and TRBJ2-2): KAGVTQTPRYLIKTRGQQVTLSCSPISGHRSVSWYQQTPGQGLQFLFEYFSETQRNKGNFPGRFSGRQFSNSRSEMNVSTLELGDSALYLCASSLVGLNTGELFFGEGSRLTVL.

The genes are TRBV27 and TRBJ2-1; perhaps TRBD2 as D (7 bases). With 10 bases removed from V and 10 bases from J, the gap between germline ends came to 17 bases. The V gene's germline CDR1 is MNHEY and CDR2 SMNVEV (reference sequence). The CDR3 sequence is 12 residues long. The CDR3 nucleotides read TGTGCCATCAGGGGAGGGAGGGGAGAGCAGTTCTTC. This gives the protein CAIRGGRGEQFF.